Below are 20 T cell receptor beta chains sequenced from a single sample in a study of blood T cell repertoires in COVID-19. This table comes from immunoSEQ multiplex PCR, and its TCRdb copy is limited to in-frame clones, with some not included. The sample consists of about 400,000 clones, 87% of them appearing once. The sequenced material came from PBMCs or T cells enriched from blood (not recorded which). Source of these receptors: a woman aged 45-60 years who had recovered from COVID-19.

The chain combines TRBV7-8 with TRBJ1-3; unclear D gene. The CDR3 length is 14 residues. Trimming took 5 bases from V and 2 from J, leaving 10 bases between them. Germline CDR1 and CDR2: SGHVS and FQNEAQ. CDR3 sequence reads: CASSQVAAGNTIYF. CDR3 nucleotides: TGTGCCAGCAGCCAAGTAGCGGCTGGAAACACCATATATTTT.

V and J are TRBV28 and TRBJ2-7; the D gene is possibly TRBD1 (5 bases). The germline gives CDR1 MDHEN, CDR2 SYDVKM. This CDR3 is 13 amino acids long. V shed 6 bases and J shed 2 bases, with 11 bases lying between them. The CDR3 nucleotides are TGTGCCAGCAGCCCAGGGTTTCCCTACGAGCAGTACTTC. Residues: CASSPGFPYEQYF.

The V and J genes are TRBV4-1 and TRBJ1-3, with D possibly TRBD1 on 6 matching bases. CDR3 length: 16 amino acids. CDR1 MGHRA and CDR2 YSYEKL come from the germline V gene. V was pared by 2 bases and J by 0 bases, with 11 bases between. CDR3 bases: TGCGCCAGCAGCCAACAGGGACATAACTCTGGAAACACCATATATTTT. Translating it yields CASSQQGHNSGNTIYF.

This chain joins TRBV4-2 and TRBJ2-1; 9 nucleotides agree with TRBD1. CDR3 size: 15 residues. The trim removed 3 bases at V and 1 base at J, leaving 1 base unmatched. Germline V gene sequence: CDR1 LGHNA, CDR2 YNFKEQ. The CDR3 DNA is TGTGCCAGCAGCCAGGACAGGGGTTCCTACAATGAGCAGTTCTTC. Protein product: CASSQDRGSYNEQFF.

The CDR3 DNA reads TGTGCCAGCAGCGAACGGGGGACAGGGGTTAATTCACCCCTCCACTTT. Protein product: CASSERGTGVNSPLHF. The J gene is TRBJ1-6, the V gene TRBV2; the match to TRBD1 covers 10 bases. CDR1 and CDR2 from the germline V gene are SNHLY and FYNNEI. V lost 6 bases and J lost 6; bases outside the gene matches: 8. The CDR3 is 16 residues long. The entire variable domain, with the rest obtained from reference TRBV2 and TRBJ1-6, is as follows: EPEVTQTPSHQVTQMGQEVILRCVPISNHLYFYWYRQILGQKVEFLVSFYNNEISEKSEIFDDQFSVERPDGSNFTLKIRSTKLEDSAMYFCASSERGTGVNSPLHFGNGTRLTVT.

V usage is TRBV7-2 and J usage is TRBJ2-6; D is undetermined. Germline CDR1 and CDR2: SGHTA and FQGNSA. The CDR3 length is 16 residues. V lost 5 bases and J lost 2, with 13 bases in between. CDR3 loop: CASSQPTLTGANVLTF. CDR3 coding DNA: TGTGCCAGCAGCCAGCCGACTCTTACTGGGGCCAACGTCCTGACTTTC.

V and J are TRBV7-9 and TRBJ1-2; 8 bases are shared with TRBD1. Germline trimming cut 5 bases from V and 8 bases from J; bases unmatched to any gene: 7. The CDR3 is made up of 13 amino acids. From germline, CDR1 is SEHNR and CDR2 FQNEAQ (reference sequence). The CDR3, as DNA: TGTGCCAGCAGCCCTCAGGGGGCCTGGGGCTACACCTTC. This gives the protein CASSPQGAWGYTF.

V and J are TRBV19 and TRBJ2-1, with TRBD1 matching over 8 bases. This CDR3 spans 14 amino acids. V lost 5 bases to trimming and J lost 9 bases; unmatched junction nucleotides: 9. Germline CDR1 is LNHDA and CDR2 is SQIVND (reference sequence). The CDR3 coding sequence is TGTGCCAGTAGTGCGGACAGGGAGTCCGGTGAGCAGTTCTTC. Amino acids: CASSADRESGEQFF.

This chain uses TRBV19 with TRBJ2-4, with unresolved D. V lost 4 bases and J lost 0, with 19 bases in between. Germline CDR1 LNHDA, CDR2 SQIVND (reference sequence). The CDR3 spans 18 residues. CDR3: CASSKESPLLIAKNIQYF. The CDR3 coding sequence is TGTGCCAGTAGTAAAGAGAGCCCACTTCTGATAGCCAAAAACATTCAGTACTTC.

The chain has TRBV29-1 and TRBJ1-2, with 11 nucleotides matching TRBD1. Germline loops: CDR1 SQVTM, CDR2 ANQGSEA. The junction had 17 bases not matched to a gene; V was cut back by 7 bases and J by 7 bases. This CDR3 is built from 16 residues. This CDR3 is CSANVAGTGGSGGYTF. The DNA for the CDR3 is TGCAGCGCAAACGTTGCCGGGACAGGGGGATCGGGTGGCTACACCTTC.

The chain combines TRBV6-5 with TRBJ2-1; 14 nucleotides match TRBD2. Germline CDR1 reads MNHEY; CDR2 reads SVGAGI. Losses at the gene ends were 5 bases for V and 6 bases for J; bases not matched to a gene: 3. The CDR3 is made up of 15 amino acids. In nucleotides, the CDR3 is TGTGCCAGCAGTCGACTAGCGGGGGGGACCAATGAGCAGTTCTTC. This encodes CASSRLAGGTNEQFF.

The chain links TRBV5-1 to TRBJ1-6, with D maybe TRBD1 (6 bases). The CDR3 covers 17 residues. Germline V gives CDR1 SGHRS, CDR2 YFSETQ. V shed 3 bases and J shed 5 bases, with 18 bases lying between them. The CDR3 sequence is CASSSGWSPGDNSPLHF. The CDR3 region has the DNA TGCGCCAGCAGCTCGGGGTGGAGTCCAGGGGATAATTCACCCCTCCACTTT.

In its sample, this clone was seen once. The V call is TRBV9, the J call TRBJ1-4, with 7 bases that match TRBD1. This CDR3 region has 16 residues. CDR1 SGDLS and CDR2 YYNGEE come from the germline V gene. V lost 0 bases and J lost 8; bases outside the gene matches: 10. CDR3 DNA sequence: TGTGCCAGCAGCGTAGCCTCGACAGGGAATCTGGAAAAACTGTTTTTT. Translation: CASSVASTGNLEKLFF.

This clone was counted once. This rearrangement joins TRBV5-1 to TRBJ1-1; 10 positions agree with TRBD1. The CDR3 contains 13 residues. J was trimmed by 5 bases and V by 5 bases; bases with no gene match: 3. In germline, CDR1 is SGHRS, CDR2 YFSETQ. CDR3 protein: CASRRTGGTEAFF. CDR3 DNA: TGCGCCAGCAGACGGACAGGGGGTACTGAAGCTTTCTTT.

The V and J genes are TRBV7-2 and TRBJ1-3, with D hard to call. V lost 5 bases, J lost 2 bases, and 13 bases lay in between. The CDR3 extends over 15 amino acids. Germline CDR1 is SGHTA and CDR2 is FQGNSA. The chain's CDR3 is CASSPGPSTGNTIYF. CDR3 DNA sequence: TGTGCCAGCAGCCCTGGGCCAAGCACTGGAAACACCATATATTTT.

The V gene is TRBV4-1, the J gene TRBJ2-7; TRBD2 matches at 14 bases. CDR1 MGHRA and CDR2 YSYEKL come from the germline V gene. This CDR3 contains 17 residues. V lost 4 bases, J lost 3 bases, and 8 bases stayed unmatched. The CDR3 bases are TGCGCCAGCAGCCCCGGACTAGCGGGGGGCCCGGGCTACGAGCAGTACTTC. Translating gives CASSPGLAGGPGYEQYF.

In DNA, the CDR3 is TGTGCCAGCAGCTTGGTAGTAGGGACAGGGCGCACCGGGGAGCTGTTTTTT. As protein: CASSLVVGTGRTGELFF. This chain connects TRBV5-5 to TRBJ2-2, with 9 bases fitting TRBD1. Germline loops: CDR1 SGHKS, CDR2 YYEKEE (reference sequence). CDR3 length: 17 residues. V dropped 0 bases and J dropped 4; count of bases not matched to a gene: 7.

The J gene is TRBJ2-3, the V gene TRBV10-3, with TRBD2 identical over 8 bases. This CDR3 contains 13 residues. Per the germline V gene, CDR1 is ENHRY and CDR2 is SYGVKD. Unmatched junction bases numbered 2, after V lost 9 bases and J lost 0 bases. As DNA, the CDR3 is TGTGCCATTAGCGGGGCTAGCACAGATACGCAGTATTTT. Amino acid sequence: CAISGASTDTQYF.

The J gene is TRBJ1-2, the V gene TRBV28; a possible D gene is TRBD1 (6 bases). V dropped 6 bases and J dropped 1 base, with 15 bases sitting between them. The germline gives CDR1 MDHEN, CDR2 SYDVKM. The CDR3 has 15 amino acids. The CDR3: CASRWDMTFNYGYTF. For the CDR3, the DNA is TGTGCCAGCAGATGGGACATGACCTTTAACTATGGCTACACCTTC.

This clone was counted between two and nine times. This chain links TRBV9 with TRBJ1-6; D not certain. This CDR3 has 13 residues. Germline V gene lookup returns CDR1 SGDLS and CDR2 YYNGEE. The V end lost 4 bases, the J end lost 7 bases, and 9 bases lay between the germline ends. The CDR3 is CASSSTMNSPLHF. Written as DNA, the CDR3 is TGTGCCAGCAGCTCCACTATGAATTCACCCCTCCACTTT.